The 28 T cell receptor beta chains below all came from one sample that was sequenced in a study of Graves' ophthalmopathy and Graves' hyperthyroidism. The study amplified TCR beta CDR3 regions using RNA transcripts. First-round RT-PCR relied on HTBI primers, and a second-round multiplex PCR came next. TCRdb re-analysed the multiplex PCR reads in MiXCR, keeping a single row per CDR3 protein. This table holds 350,000 to 400,000 distinct CDR3 sequences, around 20% found once. Material: peripheral blood. These receptors originate from a woman between 18 and 30 years old with Graves' ophthalmopathy.

This clonotype came up many times. The chain uses TRBV28 and TRBJ2-5, with TRBD2 identical over 8 bases. V dropped 3 bases and J dropped 6; count of bases not matched to a gene: 15. This CDR3 region has 17 residues. Germline CDR1 is MDHEN and CDR2 is SYDVKM. The CDR3 DNA sequence: TGTGCCAGCAGTTTCACATCTCTTAGCGGGGTAGGAAAGACCCAGTACTTC. This translates into CASSFTSLSGVGKTQYF.

This clonotype was seen at least ten times. This chain joins TRBV11-2 and TRBJ1-1, with a weak D call TRBD1 (5 bases). Trimming removed 3 bases at V and 5 bases at J, with 10 bases between. CDR3 size: 13 residues. Germline V lookup: CDR1 SGHAT, CDR2 FQNNGV. The CDR3, as DNA: TGTGCCAGCAGCTTCGGGGGAACGACTGAAGCTTTCTTT. This gives the protein CASSFGGTTEAFF.

The table lists this clonotype with many counts. V and J are TRBV5-1 and TRBJ1-2; a possible D gene is TRBD1 (5 bases). Trimming pared 2 bases from V and 4 bases from J, leaving 18 bases between. Germline CDR1 is SGHRS and CDR2 is YFSETQ. CDR3 size: 16 residues. The CDR3 reads CASSFSTGAWVYGYTF. CDR3 nucleotides: TGCGCCAGCAGCTTTTCTACAGGCGCGTGGGTCTATGGCTACACCTTC. The full variable domain, rest sourced from reference TRBV5-1 and TRBJ1-2, is KAGVTQTPRYLIKTRGQQVTLSCSPISGHRSVSWYQQTPGQGLQFLFEYFSETQRNKGNFPGRFSGRQFSNSRSEMNVSTLELGDSALYLCASSFSTGAWVYGYTFGSGTRLTVV.

In this sample, this clonotype turned up many times. The CDR3 sequence is CSARDRRGGHEQYF. The CDR3 DNA reads TGCAGTGCTAGAGATCGGCGGGGGGGCCACGAGCAGTACTTC. The chain combines TRBV20-1 with TRBJ2-7; 9 positions agree with TRBD2. J gave up 5 bases and V 0 bases, and 5 bases lay outside the gene matches. CDR1 is DFQATT, CDR2 SNEGSKA, per germline (reference sequence). There are 14 residues in the CDR3.

Many counts were recorded for this clonotype. This chain joins TRBV19 and TRBJ1-1; the D is unclear. The CDR3 is 13 residues long. V gave up 5 bases and J gave up 11 bases, with 18 bases separating them. The V gene's germline CDR1 is LNHDA and CDR2 SQIVND (reference sequence). CDR3 bases: TGTGCCAGTAGTCCAGGACCCACTGCTGCTGCTTTCTTT. It specifies CASSPGPTAAAFF.

The table lists this clonotype with many counts. This sequence joins TRBV6-2 or TRBV6-3 and TRBJ2-7; weak D call: TRBD2 (6 bases). Trimming took 6 bases from V and 4 from J, leaving 10 bases between them. The CDR3 extends over 12 amino acids. CDR1 is MNHEY, CDR2 SVGEGT, per germline. CDR3 nucleotides: TGTGCCAGCAGCTATCTAGCGTACGAGCAGTACTTC. The encoded protein is CASSYLAYEQYF.

This clonotype appeared many times. This chain uses TRBV6-1 with TRBJ1-1; perhaps TRBD1 as D (5 bases). The germline gives CDR1 MNHNS, CDR2 SASEGT. Trimming left V 9 bases short and J 10 bases short, with 24 bases between. The CDR3 is 14 residues long. Written as DNA, the CDR3 is TGTGCCAGTCTTTTATTGGGGGGTCTAGACGGAGCTTTCTTT. As protein: CASLLLGGLDGAFF.

As regards this clonotype: One end of the junction does not line up with germline, which may come from a read error. The chain joins TRBV7-2 to TRBJ2-5, with 7 nucleotides matching TRBD1. The CDR3 consists of 15 residues. Germline V gene lookup returns CDR1 SGHTA and CDR2 FQGNSA. DNA for the CDR3: TGTGCCAGCAGCCTAGTTAGGACAGGAAGAGAGACCCAGCACTTC. This sequence encodes CASSLVRTGRETQHF.

This clonotype was found many times. CDR3 DNA sequence: TGTGCCAGCAGGCGGGACAGGGGTCCCAATCAGCCCCAGCATTTT. Amino acid sequence: CASRRDRGPNQPQHF. V and J are TRBV6-2 or TRBV6-3 and TRBJ1-5; the match to TRBD1 covers 10 bases. Germline V gives CDR1 MNHEY, CDR2 SVGEGT. V dropped 6 bases and J dropped 3; count of bases not matched to a gene: 5. This CDR3 comprises 15 residues.

Many counts were recorded for this clonotype. V gene TRBV7-3 combines with J gene TRBJ2-7; 7 nucleotides match TRBD1. The CDR3 is 15 amino acids. The germline V gene encodes CDR1 SGHTA and CDR2 FQGTGA. V was pared by 1 base and J by 3 bases, with 6 bases of the junction left unmatched. The CDR3 here is CASSLSPGGNYEQYF. The CDR3 DNA reads TGTGCCAGCAGCTTAAGTCCAGGGGGTAACTACGAGCAGTACTTC.

This clonotype was seen more than once but under ten times. In DNA, the CDR3 is TGCGCCAGCAGCCCCCCCGGACACTCAACCCCCCCCTACGAGCAGTACTTC. Translating it yields CASSPPGHSTPPYEQYF. The chain has TRBV5-1 and TRBJ2-7, with D possibly TRBD1 on 5 matching bases. Trimming shortened V by 4 bases and J by 2 bases, and 22 bases separated the two germline ends. Looked up from germline, CDR1 is SGHRS and CDR2 is YFSETQ. The CDR3 is 17 amino acids. Looking up the rest from reference TRBV5-1 and TRBJ2-7 gives the full variable domain: KAGVTQTPRYLIKTRGQQVTLSCSPISGHRSVSWYQQTPGQGLQFLFEYFSETQRNKGNFPGRFSGRQFSNSRSEMNVSTLELGDSALYLCASSPPGHSTPPYEQYFGPGTRLTVT.

This clonotype has ten or more counts. The chain couples TRBV7-2 to TRBJ2-5, with unresolved D. Trimming removed 5 bases at V and 4 bases at J, with 20 bases between. Germline CDR1 and CDR2: SGHTA and FQGNSA. The CDR3 extends over 16 amino acids. The CDR3 DNA follows: TGTGCCAGCAGCCTAGGTGGTAGCAGGTTTTTAGAGACCCAGTACTTC. The encoded protein is CASSLGGSRFLETQYF.

This clonotype was seen repeatedly, ten times or more. The chain employs TRBV2 and TRBJ1-5; D remains ambiguous. V was shortened by 4 bases and J by 6 bases, with 7 bases between the two germline ends. The CDR3 extends over 12 amino acids. Germline V CDR1 and CDR2: SNHLY, FYNNEI. The CDR3 here is CASSAFVQPQHF. The CDR3 region has the DNA TGTGCCAGCAGTGCGTTTGTTCAGCCCCAGCATTTT.

This clonotype has ten or more counts. The V and J genes are TRBV6-2 or TRBV6-3 and TRBJ1-5, with D perhaps TRBD1 (5 bases). The V end was cut by 0 bases, the J end by 11 bases, with 23 bases between. The CDR3 loop spans 17 amino acids. The V gene's germline CDR1 is MNHEY and CDR2 SVGEGT. CDR3 sequence reads: CASSYSHWDGVGSAQHF. The CDR3 DNA reads as TGTGCCAGCAGTTACTCGCACTGGGACGGGGTAGGATCAGCCCAGCATTTT.

This clonotype was observed many times. The J gene is TRBJ1-1, the V gene TRBV19, with 9 nucleotides matching TRBD1. This CDR3 has 14 amino acids. V gave up 3 bases and J gave up 4 bases; unmatched junction bases: 3. In germline, CDR1 is LNHDA, CDR2 SQIVND (reference sequence). For the CDR3, the DNA is TGTGCCAGTAGTATCGGACAGGGGAGCACTGAAGCTTTCTTT. It encodes CASSIGQGSTEAFF.

The chain couples TRBV11-1 to TRBJ2-5; 8 bases are shared with TRBD1. Per germline, CDR1 SGHAT and CDR2 FQDESV (reference sequence). V lost 3 bases to trimming and J lost 3 bases; unmatched junction nucleotides: 12. The CDR3 is 17 residues long. The chain's CDR3 is CASSFRREDREKETQYF. DNA for the CDR3: TGTGCCAGCAGCTTTCGACGTGAGGACAGGGAAAAAGAGACCCAGTACTTC.

This clonotype has ten or more counts. This chain uses TRBV11-2 with TRBJ2-5; 9 bases agree with TRBD2. The CDR3 loop spans 17 amino acids. Germline lookup yields CDR1 SGHAT and CDR2 FQNNGV. The trim removed 5 bases at V and 2 bases at J, leaving 12 bases unmatched. As DNA, the CDR3 is TGTGCCAGCAGCCCACGGAGGGGCGGGGGGGTACAAGAGACCCAGTACTTC. Translating it yields CASSPRRGGGVQETQYF.

This clonotype was picked up many times. The chain recombines TRBV6-5 with TRBJ2-7; D is tentatively TRBD1 or TRBD2 (5 bases each). Germline loops: CDR1 MNHEY, CDR2 SVGAGI. Trimming left V 6 bases short and J 3 bases short, with 15 bases between. The CDR3 totals 14 residues. CDR3 sequence reads: CASSPGTSRYEQYF. CDR3 sequence (DNA): TGTGCCAGCAGCCCCGGGACCTCACGCTACGAGCAGTACTTC.

V gene TRBV6-2 or TRBV6-3 combines with J gene TRBJ2-7, with D uncertain. The length of the CDR3 is 13 residues. The V gene's germline CDR1 is MNHEY and CDR2 SVGEGT. V was cut by 6 bases and J by 0 bases, with 9 bases left in between. CDR3 nucleotide sequence: TGTGCCAGCAGACACGACCCCTCCTACGAGCAGTACTTC. Its translation is CASRHDPSYEQYF.

This clonotype has ten or more counts. V gene TRBV7-8 combines with J gene TRBJ1-2; D is ambiguous. The V end was cut by 5 bases, the J end by 7 bases, with 17 bases between. The germline V gene has CDR1 SGHVS and CDR2 FQNEAQ. The CDR3 runs to 14 residues. In nucleotides, the CDR3 is TGTGCCAGCAGCGACCCCGTCGGGGTTGGTGGCTACACCTTC. Amino acids: CASSDPVGVGGYTF.

This clonotype was recorded at least ten times. The V gene is TRBV9, the J gene TRBJ1-3; tentatively, D is TRBD1 (6 bases). CDR1 SGDLS and CDR2 YYNGEE come from the germline V gene. The CDR3 is 16 amino acids. Between the trimmed V and J ends, which lost 4 bases and 2 bases, there was a span of 16 bases. The CDR3 here is CASSTSNRDPGNTIYF. The CDR3 nucleotides are TGTGCCAGCAGCACCAGCAACAGGGATCCTGGAAACACCATATATTTT. The variable domain in full, completed from reference TRBV9 and TRBJ1-3, reads DSGVTQTPKHLITATGQRVTLRCSPRSGDLSVYWYQQSLDQGLQFLIQYYNGEERAKGNILERFSAQQFPDLHSELNLSSLELGDSALYFCASSTSNRDPGNTIYFGEGSWLTVV.

This clonotype has a count of ten or more. The V gene is TRBV19, the J gene TRBJ1-5; D is perhaps TRBD1 (6 bases). Germline CDR1 LNHDA, CDR2 SQIVND (reference sequence). The CDR3 covers 15 residues. The V gene lost 4 bases and the J gene lost 4 bases, with 14 bases spanning the gap. CDR3 nucleotide sequence: TGTGCCAGTAGTACCACCGGGACACTGAATCAGCCCCAGCATTTT. Translating gives CASSTTGTLNQPQHF.

This rearrangement joins TRBV29-1 to TRBJ2-7, with 7 bases aligning to TRBD2. The CDR3 sequence is 13 residues long. The germline V gene has CDR1 SQVTM and CDR2 ANQGSEA. J lost 3 bases, V lost 4 bases, and 6 bases had no gene match. The CDR3 reads CSVVLAKLYEQYF. CDR3 coding DNA: TGCAGCGTTGTACTAGCGAAACTCTACGAGCAGTACTTC.

In this sample, this clonotype turned up many times. The rearrangement links TRBV30 to TRBJ2-7, with 9 bases matching TRBD2. Germline assignment: CDR1 GTSNPN and CDR2 SVGIG (reference sequence). V gave up 4 bases and J gave up 4 bases; unmatched junction bases: 14. The CDR3 is made up of 16 amino acids. CDR3 nucleotide sequence: TGTGCCTGGACCCACCGTGCTAGCGGGACCCCTTACGAGCAGTACTTC. Translation gives CAWTHRASGTPYEQYF.

In its sample, this clonotype was seen many times. This chain uses TRBV24-1 with TRBJ1-1, with D maybe TRBD1 (5 bases). Germline CDR1 KGHDR, CDR2 SFDVKD. This CDR3 region has 13 residues. Between the trimmed V and J ends, which lost 0 bases and 10 bases, there was a span of 11 bases. The CDR3 region is CATSDLGQGIAFF. In DNA, the CDR3 is TGTGCCACCAGTGATTTGGGGCAGGGAATAGCTTTCTTT.

This clonotype was seen ten or more times. The chain links TRBV5-1 to TRBJ1-1, with D possibly matching TRBD1 (6 bases). The ends were cut back, 1 base at V and 5 bases at J, with 15 bases in the middle. This CDR3 has 15 residues. The germline V gene encodes CDR1 SGHRS and CDR2 YFSETQ. CDR3 sequence: CASSLLIGGLTEAFF. CDR3 nucleotide sequence: TGCGCCAGCAGCTTGTTAATCGGGGGGCTGACTGAAGCTTTCTTT.

The sample holds a few counts of this clonotype. At one end, the junction sequence differs from germline, possibly due to a read error. The genes are TRBV6-2 or TRBV6-3 and TRBJ2-2; D is undetermined. This CDR3 has 15 amino acids. Per the germline V gene, CDR1 is MNHEY and CDR2 is SVGEGT. CDR3 coding DNA: TGTGCCAGCAGCGACATGGGCCCGAATACCGGGGAGCTGTTTTTT. It codes for CASSDMGPNTGELFF.

This clonotype was seen repeatedly, ten times or more. This chain uses TRBV5-1 with TRBJ2-7; 7 bases are shared with TRBD1. V gave up 4 bases and J gave up 4 bases; unmatched junction bases: 8. The CDR3 loop spans 14 amino acids. Germline values: CDR1 SGHRS, CDR2 YFSETQ. The CDR3 DNA reads TGCGCCAGCAGCCTCTGGACAGGATTTTACGAGCAGTACTTC. It translates to CASSLWTGFYEQYF.